This entry describes one T cell receptor (beta chain). This specimen comes from a study of shared clonotypes between healthy human individuals. Positive CCR7 selection of CD45RO-negative cells yielded the naive CD8 cells, and terminally differentiated effector memory CD45RA+ cells were excluded. Germline CDR1 and CDR2: MNHEY and SVGAGI. The ends were cut back, 0 bases at V and 7 bases at J, with 12 bases in the middle. The CDR3 contains 14 residues. Methods used by the authors: Sequence data from immunoSEQ were junction-only and lacked quality scores; consequently, filtering differed. Clones were sequenced by immunoSEQ multiplex PCR, and TCRdb holds only the in-frame ones, with some missing. V, J and clone size are those of that table, while D and trimming were read from the DNA. The table has about 600,000 clones, more than 95% seen once; the top ten hold 0.3%.

The clonotype was recovered from a man aged 30 to 39 in good health. The specimen was naive CD8+ T cells sorted from blood. The chain couples TRBV6-5 to TRBJ1-1; D is unclear. CDR3 DNA sequence: TGTGCCAGCAGTTACTCGGACCGTCTTGGTGAAGCTTTCTTT. Translating it yields CASSYSDRLGEAFF.